This T cell receptor (beta chain) was retrieved from a study of blood T cells in healthy people across ages. Primed by a sample-barcoded 5' primer and a J-beta primer mix, a second PCR proceeded for about 7 to 11 cycles. MiXCR, run by TCRdb on the 5' RACE reads, gives a single entry per CDR3 protein. The data contain 1.8 million or so distinct CDR3 sequences, roughly two fifths of them singletons. As to this clonotype: What it binds is not known.

RNA extraction gave at least 5 micrograms of total RNA per sample. CDR3 length: 15 amino acids. Germline CDR1 reads SEHNR; CDR2 reads FQNEAQ (reference sequence). The V and J ends lost 5 bases and 11 bases respectively, with 24 bases between them. Study-level points and caveats: The authors considered diversity estimates from one million T cells to be underestimates. With naive T cell percentage, TCR beta diversity showed a strong correlation. The unknown donor CMV status may have confounded expanded clonotype changes.

The clonotype was recovered from a human donor in good health. The material sequenced was blood. The chain is built from TRBV7-9 and TRBJ2-5; D perhaps matches TRBD1 (6 bases). CDR3 coding DNA: TGTGCCAGCAGCCCGGGACAAGGTCTAGTCAATGAGCAGTACTTC. It translates to CASSPGQGLVNEQYF.